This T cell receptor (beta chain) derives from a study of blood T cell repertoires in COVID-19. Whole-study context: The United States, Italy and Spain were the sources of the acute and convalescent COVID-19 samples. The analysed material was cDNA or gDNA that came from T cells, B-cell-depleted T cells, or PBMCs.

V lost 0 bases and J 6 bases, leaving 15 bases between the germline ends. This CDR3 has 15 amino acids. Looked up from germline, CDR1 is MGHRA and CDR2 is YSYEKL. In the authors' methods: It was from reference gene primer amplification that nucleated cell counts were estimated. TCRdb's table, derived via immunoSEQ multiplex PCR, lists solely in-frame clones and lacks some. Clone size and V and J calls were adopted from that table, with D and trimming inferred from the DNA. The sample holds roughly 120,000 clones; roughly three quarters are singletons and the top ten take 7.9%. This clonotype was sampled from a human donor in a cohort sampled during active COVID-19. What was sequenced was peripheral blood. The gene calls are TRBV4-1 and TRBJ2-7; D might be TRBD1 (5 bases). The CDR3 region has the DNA TGCGCCAGCAGCCAAGAGGCAGGGTTGGCGCCCGAGCAGTACTTC. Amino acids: CASSQEAGLAPEQYF.